A single sample is the source of the 21 T cell receptor beta chains below, sequenced in a study of T cell responses to AZD1222 COVID-19 vaccine. The assay was immunoSEQ multiplex PCR, and TCRdb's table has in-frame clones only and misses some. The sample holds 85,000 to 130,000 clones, about 83% seen once. The specimen comprised peripheral blood, sampled on day 0 of AZD1222 vaccination. The receptors stem from an adult in good health.

The CDR3 reads CASQNTRPGELFF. Here the CDR3 DNA reads TGTGCCAGTCAGAACACAAGACCCGGGGAGCTGTTTTTT. The chain couples TRBV19 to TRBJ2-2; D remains unclear. The V end lost 8 bases, the J end lost 6 bases, and 13 bases lay between the germline ends. Germline-derived CDR1 and CDR2 are LNHDA and SQIVND (reference sequence). This CDR3 comprises 13 residues. The complete variable domain, with remaining parts taken from reference TRBV19 and TRBJ2-2, reads DGGITQSPKYLFRKEGQNVTLSCEQNLNHDAMYWYRQDPGQGLRLIYYSQIVNDFQKGDIAEGYSVSREKKESFPLTVTSAQKNPTAFYLCASQNTRPGELFFGEGSRLTVL.

V is TRBV5-4 and J is TRBJ1-1; D remains ambiguous. V gave up 4 bases and J gave up 1 base, with 14 bases separating them. The CDR3 runs to 15 residues. CDR1 is SGHNT, CDR2 YYREEE, per germline (reference sequence). The DNA for the CDR3 is TGTGCCAGCAGCCCTCCTCCAGGAGAGAACACTGAAGCTTTCTTT. Amino acid sequence: CASSPPPGENTEAFF.

V is TRBV6-5 and J is TRBJ1-1; the match to TRBD1 covers 7 bases. Germline lookup yields CDR1 MNHEY and CDR2 SVGAGI. V trimming: 2 bases; J trimming: 6 bases; junction bases outside the gene matches: 6. The CDR3 consists of 14 residues. CDR3 bases: TGTGCCAGCAGTTACGAGGGGGCTAGGGCTGAAGCTTTCTTT. It codes for CASSYEGARAEAFF.

The V gene is TRBV10-1, the J gene TRBJ2-2, with D perhaps matching TRBD1 or TRBD2 (5 bases each). The V gene lost 3 bases and the J gene lost 4 bases, with 15 bases spanning the gap. The CDR3 length is 16 residues. Germline-derived CDR1 and CDR2 are WNHNN and SYGVQD (reference sequence). In DNA form, the CDR3 reads TGCGCCAGCAGTGAAGGACACCAACGGGGCACCGGGGAGCTGTTTTTT. This gives the protein CASSEGHQRGTGELFF.

The gene calls are TRBV7-2 and TRBJ2-7; 9 positions match TRBD1. This CDR3 region has 17 residues. With V trimmed by 2 bases and J by 5 bases, 13 bases remained unmatched. Germline V gives CDR1 SGHTA, CDR2 FQGNSA. The chain's CDR3 is CASSLWQPGTGLDEQYF. CDR3 nucleotide sequence: TGTGCCAGCAGCTTATGGCAACCCGGGACAGGGCTCGACGAGCAGTACTTC.

The chain links TRBV28 to TRBJ1-5, with TRBD1 as a possible D gene (5 bases). V was pared by 10 bases and J by 6 bases, with 22 bases between. The CDR3 length is 15 residues. CDR1 is MDHEN, CDR2 SYDVKM, per germline. CDR3 in amino acids: CATDGARGRGQPQHF. In DNA form, the CDR3 reads TGTGCCACCGACGGCGCCCGAGGGAGGGGTCAGCCCCAGCATTTT.

The chain links TRBV6-5 to TRBJ1-4; unclear D gene. The V and J ends lost 10 bases and 0 bases respectively, with 15 bases between them. The CDR3 runs 15 residues. Per the germline V gene, CDR1 is MNHEY and CDR2 is SVGAGI. CDR3 DNA sequence: TGTGCCACATCCGGGAACCATGCAACTAATGAAAAACTGTTTTTT. Protein product: CATSGNHATNEKLFF.

This sequence joins TRBV14 and TRBJ1-2; D possibly corresponds to TRBD1 (5 bases). This CDR3 is built from 13 residues. V was pared by 9 bases and J by 2 bases, with 13 bases between. Germline V gives CDR1 SGHDN, CDR2 FVKESK. In DNA form, the CDR3 reads TGTGCCAGTTCGACAGTCACGAACTATGGCTACACCTTC. It is translated as CASSTVTNYGYTF.

This rearrangement joins TRBV7-2 to TRBJ1-1; a weak D match, TRBD1 (5 bases). Per germline, CDR1 SGHTA and CDR2 FQGNSA. V was cut by 4 bases and J by 7 bases, with 16 bases left in between. The CDR3 has 14 residues. CDR3 protein: CASSSIPSQGEAFF. In DNA, the CDR3 is TGTGCCAGCAGCTCAATTCCCTCTCAGGGTGAAGCTTTCTTT.

The genes are TRBV7-2 and TRBJ2-7; TRBD1 or TRBD2 may be the D gene (6 bases each). CDR1 is SGHTA, CDR2 FQGNSA, per germline. The V end lost 5 bases, the J end lost 3 bases, and 11 bases lay between the germline ends. CDR3 length equals 13 residues. The CDR3 DNA sequence: TGTGCCAGCAGCCAAGGGGGGATCTACGAGCAGTACTTC. Amino acid sequence: CASSQGGIYEQYF.

The V call is TRBV14, the J call TRBJ2-5; 7 positions agree with TRBD2. The germline gives CDR1 SGHDN, CDR2 FVKESK. The CDR3 contains 16 residues. The ends lost 5 bases at V and 7 bases at J; junction bases unmatched: 16. The CDR3 region has the DNA TGTGCCAGCAGCTTGGGGACTACATCCCTCAAGGGGACCCAGTACTTC. This translates into CASSLGTTSLKGTQYF.

The J gene is TRBJ1-6, the V gene TRBV7-2; 9 bases agree with TRBD1. The germline V gene has CDR1 SGHTA and CDR2 FQGNSA. The junction had 11 bases not matched to a gene; V was cut back by 5 bases and J by 9 bases. The CDR3 totals 16 residues. DNA for the CDR3: TGTGCCAGCAGCCTGAGCGGGACAGGGCTCAGTTCACCCCTCCACTTT. Its translation is CASSLSGTGLSSPLHF.

This chain connects TRBV11-1 to TRBJ1-1; no clear D. Germline CDR1 reads SGHAT; CDR2 reads FQDESV (reference sequence). The CDR3 runs 13 residues. Between the trimmed V and J ends, which lost 5 bases and 1 base, there was a span of 8 bases. CDR3 region: CASSQQRNTEAFF. CDR3 nucleotides: TGTGCCAGCAGCCAACAGAGGAACACTGAAGCTTTCTTT. Together with reference TRBV11-1 and TRBJ1-1, the CDR3 gives the full variable domain: EAEVAQSPRYKITEKSQAVAFWCDPISGHATLYWYRQILGQGPELLVQFQDESVVDDSQLPKDRFSAERLKGVDSTLKIQPAELGDSAMYLCASSQQRNTEAFFGQGTRLTVV.

The chain links TRBV5-4 to TRBJ1-1, with no clear D. CDR3 length equals 16 residues. The germline V and J ends were trimmed by 4 bases and 1 base, with 17 bases remaining between them. Germline lookup yields CDR1 SGHNT and CDR2 YYREEE (reference sequence). CDR3 nucleotide sequence: TGTGCCAGCAGCCCACGTCGGGCGGGTAGGAACACTGAAGCTTTCTTT. Protein product: CASSPRRAGRNTEAFF.

The chain has TRBV10-3 and TRBJ1-2; D possibly corresponds to TRBD1 (6 bases). CDR3 length: 14 amino acids. Germline CDR1 reads ENHRY; CDR2 reads SYGVKD. Trimming took off 2 bases at V and 6 bases at J, with 13 bases between the two ends. The CDR3 loop reads CAISEGGRGNGYTF. The DNA of the CDR3 is TGTGCCATCAGTGAGGGGGGCAGGGGTAATGGCTACACCTTC.

This rearrangement joins TRBV6-6 to TRBJ1-4; a weak D match, TRBD1 (5 bases). Trimming pared 4 bases from V and 6 bases from J, leaving 12 bases between. The CDR3 runs 14 residues. Germline V lookup: CDR1 MNHNY, CDR2 SVGAGI (reference sequence). The CDR3 DNA reads TGTGCCAGCAGTTCCAGGGTAGCCGATGAAAAACTGTTTTTT. Protein product: CASSSRVADEKLFF.

V is TRBV20-1 and J is TRBJ1-5, with D perhaps TRBD1 (5 bases). The germline V gene has CDR1 DFQATT and CDR2 SNEGSKA (reference sequence). The length of the CDR3 is 15 residues. V was pared by 3 bases and J by 5 bases, with 17 bases between. The CDR3, as DNA: TGCAGTGCTAGTCGGGGGGGAAGGTGGGATCAGCCCCAGCATTTT. This translates into CSASRGGRWDQPQHF.

Written as DNA, the CDR3 is TGTGCCAGCAGTTACACAGGACAGGGATGGTCACCCCTCCACTTT. Amino acid sequence: CASSYTGQGWSPLHF. This chain links TRBV6-5 with TRBJ1-6, with 8 positions matching TRBD1. This CDR3 has 15 residues. V lost 2 bases, J lost 10 bases, and 7 bases stayed unmatched. Looked up from germline, CDR1 is MNHEY and CDR2 is SVGAGI.

The chain has TRBV3-1 (or the pseudogene TRBV3-2) and TRBJ2-5; the match to TRBD1 covers 8 bases. From germline, CDR1 is LGHDT and CDR2 YNNKEL (reference sequence). The CDR3 consists of 15 residues. J lost 5 bases, V lost 3 bases, and 8 bases had no gene match. The CDR3 DNA reads as TGTGCCAGCAGCCAGTCGGACAGGGTGATCGAGACCCAGTACTTC. Amino acid sequence: CASSQSDRVIETQYF.

The chain combines TRBV10-3 with TRBJ2-7; D perhaps matches TRBD1 (6 bases). This CDR3 region has 14 residues. Trimming pared 4 bases from V and 6 bases from J, leaving 16 bases between. Looked up from germline, CDR1 is ENHRY and CDR2 is SYGVKD. CDR3 in DNA: TGTGCCATCAGTGCAGGGGTCACTAGGGGCGAGCAGTACTTC. As protein: CAISAGVTRGEQYF.

The chain couples TRBV19 to TRBJ1-2; weak D call: TRBD1 (5 bases). Trimming stripped 1 base from V and 7 bases from J, with 7 bases between. This CDR3 comprises 12 residues. The V gene's germline CDR1 is LNHDA and CDR2 SQIVND (reference sequence). The CDR3 nucleotides are TGTGCCAGTAGTATAGTAGGGGCTGGCTACACCTTC. Translation gives CASSIVGAGYTF.